This record concerns one T cell receptor beta chain sequence. Antigen specificity is unknown. The sample belongs to a study of cytomegalovirus exposure and HLA in healthy donors. Trimming shortened V by 1 base and J by 2 bases, and 11 bases separated the two germline ends. CDR3 length: 16 residues. Germline loops: CDR1 SGHTA, CDR2 FQGTGA. Overall study findings and caveats: It emerged from a later analysis that several of the most significant clusters appeared to be linked to common viral pathogens. Productive rates of about 87% or about 30% were seen for most TCR beta V segments in an earlier analysis.

PCR used 60 Vbeta primers and 13 Jbeta primers. Generated by immunoSEQ multiplex PCR, the TCRdb table keeps only in-frame clones and is missing some. The table lists some 190,000 clones, approximately 90% of them singletons. These donors, healthy bone marrow donors, were studied. This TCR derives from a boy aged 2-9 years in good health and CMV-seronegative. Sequenced sample: PBMCs. The chain couples TRBV7-3 to TRBJ2-2, with a possible D match to TRBD1 (6 bases). This CDR3 is CASSLNGRGNTGELFF. The CDR3 DNA sequence: TGTGCCAGCAGCTTAAATGGCAGGGGAAACACCGGGGAGCTGTTTTTT.